This T cell receptor beta chain was identified during a study of response to subunit inactivated influenza vaccine. One entry per CDR3 protein results from TCRdb running MiXCR on the RT-PCR reads. The sample has 800,000 or so distinct CDR3 sequences, around 21% seen once. This clonotype was seen only a few times. What it binds is not known. Study results and caveats: It was the authors' suggestion that each seasonal influenza vaccination recruits few new T cells.

The CDR3 runs 13 residues. Trimming stripped 2 bases from V and 3 bases from J, with 8 bases between. Germline assignment: CDR1 MGHDK and CDR2 SYGVNS. This sequence joins TRBV25-1 and TRBJ2-7; D not certain. This receptor was identified in a man aged 45-65 years who received an inactivated influenza vaccine. The sequencing used PBMCs from blood, collected more than 4 days after vaccination. Here the CDR3 DNA reads TGTGCCAGCAGTGAACTAGGGTACTACGAGCAGTACTTC. This sequence encodes CASSELGYYEQYF.